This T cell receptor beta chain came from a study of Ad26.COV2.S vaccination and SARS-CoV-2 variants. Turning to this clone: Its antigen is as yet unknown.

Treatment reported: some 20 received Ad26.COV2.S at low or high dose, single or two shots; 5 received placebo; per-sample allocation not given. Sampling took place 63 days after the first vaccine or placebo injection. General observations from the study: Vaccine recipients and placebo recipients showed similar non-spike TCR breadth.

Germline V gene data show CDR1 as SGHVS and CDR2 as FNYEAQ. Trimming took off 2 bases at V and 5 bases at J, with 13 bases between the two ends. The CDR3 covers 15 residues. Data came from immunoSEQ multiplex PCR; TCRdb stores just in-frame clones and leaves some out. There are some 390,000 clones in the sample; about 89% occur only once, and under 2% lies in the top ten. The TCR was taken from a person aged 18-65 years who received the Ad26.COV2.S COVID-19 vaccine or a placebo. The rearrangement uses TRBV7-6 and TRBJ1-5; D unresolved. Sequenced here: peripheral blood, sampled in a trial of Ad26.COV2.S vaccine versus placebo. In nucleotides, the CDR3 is TGTGCCAGCAGCTTATCCACACAGATAGATCAGCCCCAGCATTTT. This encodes CASSLSTQIDQPQHF.